The 12 T cell receptor beta chains in this list originate from one sample, sequenced in a study of beta chain features in type 1 diabetes. The sequenced template was cDNA made from the entire isolated RNA. Measured with immunoSEQ multiplex PCR; TCRdb has only the in-frame clones, and not every one. The data contain 95,000 to 150,000 clones, roughly 15% of them singletons. The antigens these receptors bind are not known. Study-level results: The study found moderately but significantly shorter TCRB CDR3s in all four CD4+ subsets of Type 1 diabetes patients.

The sequencing sample was made of central memory CD4+ T cells from blood. The receptors were sampled from a man aged 25-45 years with type 1 diabetes.

This clone was seen only a few times. The chain joins TRBV5-6 to TRBJ1-1; D unclear. Germline loops: CDR1 SGHDT, CDR2 YYEEEE. The CDR3 consists of 14 residues. V lost 0 bases and J 0 bases, leaving 6 bases between the germline ends. The CDR3 DNA reads TGTGCCAGCAGCTTGGGGGCTATGAACACTGAAGCTTTCTTT. It translates to CASSLGAMNTEAFF. Supplemented by reference TRBV5-6 and TRBJ1-1, the full variable domain reads DAGVTQSPTHLIKTRGQQVTLRCSPKSGHDTVSWYQQALGQGPQFIFQYYEEEERQRGNFPDRFSGHQFPNYSSELNVNALLLGDSALYLCASSLGAMNTEAFFGQGTRLTVV.

This clone has more than one count but fewer than ten. The rearrangement joins TRBV28 to TRBJ2-3, with TRBD1 matching 9 bases. V was clipped by 5 bases and J by 2 bases; unmatched bases: 8. The germline V gene encodes CDR1 MDHEN and CDR2 SYDVKM. The CDR3 is made up of 16 amino acids. In DNA, the CDR3 is TGTGCCAGCAGTCCTTGGACAGGGGCTTACACAGATACGCAGTATTTT. Protein product: CASSPWTGAYTDTQYF.

Here the CDR3 DNA reads TGCGCCAGCAGCCTTGGACTCGGGACAGTCTATGGCTACACCTTC. This codes for CASSLGLGTVYGYTF. The chain is built from TRBV4-3 and TRBJ1-2; 7 nucleotides agree with TRBD1. CDR1 and CDR2 from the germline V gene are LGHNA and YSLEER. V was clipped by 4 bases and J by 4 bases; unmatched bases: 9. CDR3 length equals 15 residues.

This chain connects TRBV29-1 to TRBJ2-7, with D possibly TRBD1 on 5 matching bases. Germline V lookup: CDR1 SQVTM, CDR2 ANQGSEA. The CDR3 is 13 residues long. The ends were cut back, 4 bases at V and 3 bases at J, with 13 bases in the middle. CDR3 sequence: CSVVGWGHYEQYF. CDR3 in DNA: TGCAGCGTTGTAGGATGGGGCCACTACGAGCAGTACTTC.

The chain joins TRBV7-2 to TRBJ2-1; 10 bases align to TRBD2. Germline CDR1 reads SGHTA; CDR2 reads FQGNSA. The CDR3 length is 16 residues. Losses at the gene ends were 5 bases for V and 0 bases for J; bases not matched to a gene: 4. Written as DNA, the CDR3 is TGTGCCAGCAGCGTAACTAGCGGGGACTCCTACAATGAGCAGTTCTTC. It codes for CASSVTSGDSYNEQFF.

The chain has TRBV29-1 and TRBJ2-2; D is unclear. The CDR3 consists of 14 residues. Germline V gives CDR1 SQVTM, CDR2 ANQGSEA. V gave up 1 base and J gave up 1 base, with 7 bases separating them. CDR3 amino acids: CSVEGTLNTGELFF. The CDR3 DNA follows: TGCAGCGTTGAAGGGACCCTGAACACCGGGGAGCTGTTTTTT.

This clone was picked up a small number of times. The chain links TRBV7-2 to TRBJ1-6, with D possibly matching TRBD1 (5 bases). The germline V and J ends were trimmed by 3 bases and 6 bases, with 15 bases remaining between them. The CDR3 spans 16 residues. Germline-derived CDR1 and CDR2 are SGHTA and FQGNSA. The CDR3 sequence is CASSFGSQGGNSPLHF. Written as DNA, the CDR3 is TGTGCCAGCAGCTTTGGTAGCCAGGGTGGTAATTCACCCCTCCACTTT.

This chain connects TRBV5-6 to TRBJ2-1; D may be TRBD1 (6 bases). The germline V gene encodes CDR1 SGHDT and CDR2 YYEEEE. This CDR3 has 12 residues. Trimming removed 3 bases at V and 7 bases at J, with 8 bases between. The CDR3 DNA follows: TGTGCCAGCAGCTCTACAGGGAATGAGCAGTTCTTC. It codes for CASSSTGNEQFF.

As DNA, the CDR3 is TGTGCCAGCAGTCCCTCCTTAAGGGCCGGAGCTTTCTTT. Amino acid sequence: CASSPSLRAGAFF. The chain joins TRBV11-1 to TRBJ1-1, with D hard to call. This CDR3 spans 13 amino acids. Germline V gives CDR1 SGHAT, CDR2 FQDESV (reference sequence). The germline V and J ends were trimmed by 6 bases and 10 bases, with 18 bases remaining between them.

This clone was detected many times. The genes are TRBV11-2 and TRBJ2-5; D possibly corresponds to TRBD1 (5 bases). Germline V gene sequence: CDR1 SGHAT, CDR2 FQNNGV. Trimming took off 7 bases at V and 3 bases at J, with 18 bases between the two ends. The length of the CDR3 is 15 residues. As DNA, the CDR3 is TGTGCCAGCACCACCTTTAAGGGGCGCGAAGAGACCCAGTACTTC. Protein sequence: CASTTFKGREETQYF.

The chain recombines TRBV30 with TRBJ2-2; D unresolved. Trimming took off 5 bases at V and 0 bases at J, with 10 bases between the two ends. The CDR3 covers 14 residues. Germline loops: CDR1 GTSNPN, CDR2 SVGIG (reference sequence). The CDR3 sequence is CAWAEAANTGELFF. The CDR3 DNA sequence: TGTGCCTGGGCAGAGGCTGCGAACACCGGGGAGCTGTTTTTT.

In its sample, this clone was seen a few times. The chain couples TRBV29-1 to TRBJ2-7, with D uncertain. Trimming left V 4 bases short and J 0 bases short, with 7 bases between. Germline values: CDR1 SQVTM, CDR2 ANQGSEA. CDR3 length equals 12 residues. The CDR3 spells CSVVGLSYEQYF. The CDR3 nucleotides read TGCAGCGTTGTAGGCCTCTCCTACGAGCAGTACTTC.